The clone carrying this TCR beta chain was seen many times. This CDR3 comprises 14 residues. The germline gives CDR1 LGHDT, CDR2 YNNKEL (reference sequence). Trimming pared 1 base from V and 7 bases from J, leaving 13 bases between. RNA transcripts gave rise to amplified TCR beta CDR3 regions. First-round RT-PCR of the TCR CDR3 relied on the HTBI primer set. TCRdb processed the multiplex PCR reads anew with MiXCR; each CDR3 protein has one entry. The table has 490,000 or so distinct CDR3 sequences, 15% to 20% seen once. This entry belongs to a study of T cells in Graves' hyperthyroidism and ophthalmopathy.

This clonotype originated in a man aged 35 to 55 with Graves' ophthalmopathy. Sequenced sample: blood. The J gene is TRBJ1-1, the V gene TRBV3-1; possibly TRBD1 for D (5 bases). The CDR3 coding sequence is TGTGCCAGCAGCCAAGGAGGGGACTTGGGTGAAGCTTTCTTT. Protein sequence: CASSQGGDLGEAFF. Supplemented by reference TRBV3-1 and TRBJ1-1, the full variable domain reads DTAVSQTPKYLVTQMGNDKSIKCEQNLGHDTMYWYKQDSKKFLKIMFSYNNKELIINETVPNRFSPKSPDKAHLNLHINSLELGDSAVYFCASSQGGDLGEAFFGQGTRLTVV.